What follows are 26 T cell receptor beta chains derived from one specimen sequenced in a study of response to subunit inactivated influenza vaccine. From the RT-PCR reads, TCRdb called clonotypes with MiXCR, one entry per CDR3 protein. This sample yields fewer than 800,000 distinct CDR3 sequences, of which around 16% are seen a single time; 11% belongs to the top ten. The material was PBMCs from blood, obtained about 12 days after vaccination. The receptors stem from a man aged 45-65 years who received an inactivated influenza vaccine.

In this sample, this clonotype turned up many times. V is TRBV4-3 and J is TRBJ2-7; 7 nucleotides match TRBD1. The germline V gene has CDR1 LGHNA and CDR2 YSLEER. V shed 1 base, J shed 4 bases, and the junction held 7 bases outside the gene matches. CDR3 length equals 15 residues. CDR3 protein: CASSQVWTGRYEQYF. The CDR3 DNA is TGCGCCAGCAGCCAAGTCTGGACAGGCCGTTACGAGCAGTACTTC.

The CDR3 coding sequence is TGTGCCAGCAGCTTAGACGGGACAAGAAATCAGCCCCAGCATTTT. It yields the protein CASSLDGTRNQPQHF. The chain combines TRBV11-2 with TRBJ1-5, with a tentative D call TRBD1 (6 bases). CDR3 length: 15 residues. The V end was cut by 0 bases, the J end by 4 bases, with 10 bases between. The germline V gene has CDR1 SGHAT and CDR2 FQNNGV. Variable domain in full (rest from reference TRBV11-2 and TRBJ1-5): EAGVAQSPRYKIIEKRQSVAFWCNPISGHATLYWYQQILGQGPKLLIQFQNNGVVDDSQLPKDRFSAERLKGVDSTLKIQPAKLEDSAVYLCASSLDGTRNQPQHFGDGTRLSIL.

CDR3 DNA: TGTGCCAGCAGCAAAGCGGGAGGCACCGACAATGAGCAGTTCTTC. Translation: CASSKAGGTDNEQFF. V is TRBV21-1 and J is TRBJ2-1. TRBV21-1 is termed a pseudogene. The CDR3 totals 15 residues.

V is TRBV7-9 and J is TRBJ2-7, with 9 bases identical to TRBD1. The V gene's germline CDR1 is SEHNR and CDR2 FQNEAQ (reference sequence). The trim removed 5 bases at V and 7 bases at J, leaving 9 bases unmatched. This CDR3 is 14 amino acids long. The CDR3, as DNA: TGTGCCAGCAGCCCGGGACAGGGTCTCTGGGAGCAGTACTTC. Translating it yields CASSPGQGLWEQYF. Using reference TRBV7-9 and TRBJ2-7 for the parts outside the CDR3, the full variable domain is DTGVSQNPRHKITKRGQNVTFRCDPISEHNRLYWYRQTLGQGPEFLTYFQNEAQLEKSRLLSDRFSAERPKGSFSTLEIQRTEQGDSAMYLCASSPGQGLWEQYFGPGTRLTVT.

The V and J genes are TRBV20-1 and TRBJ2-1; unclear D gene. Trimming pared 1 base from V and 10 bases from J, leaving 11 bases between. The CDR3 length is 12 residues. Germline V CDR1 and CDR2: DFQATT, SNEGSKA (reference sequence). CDR3 in amino acids: CSARGWGGEQFF. The CDR3 nucleotides read TGCAGTGCTAGAGGGTGGGGTGGGGAGCAGTTCTTC.

This chain uses TRBV11-2 with TRBJ2-1; unclear D gene. In germline, CDR1 is SGHAT, CDR2 FQNNGV. Between the trimmed V and J ends, which lost 1 base and 1 base, there was a span of 17 bases. This CDR3 is 18 amino acids long. CDR3 loop: CASSLGSPRLGSYNEQFF. CDR3 coding DNA: TGTGCCAGCAGCTTAGGATCCCCCAGGCTCGGGTCCTACAATGAGCAGTTCTTC.

The genes are TRBV30 and TRBJ2-7; 8 nucleotides align to TRBD2. J gave up 4 bases and V 3 bases, and 11 bases lay outside the gene matches. The germline gives CDR1 GTSNPN, CDR2 SVGIG (reference sequence). The CDR3 extends over 15 amino acids. The CDR3 protein is CAWSPGSGAYYEQYF. The CDR3 region has the DNA TGTGCCTGGAGCCCCGGTAGCGGGGCCTATTACGAGCAGTACTTC. The whole variable domain, remainder taken from reference TRBV30 and TRBJ2-7, is SQTIHQWPATLVQPVGSPLSLECTVEGTSNPNLYWYRQAAGRGLQLLFYSVGIGQISSEVPQNLSASRPQDRQFILSSKKLLLSDSGFYLCAWSPGSGAYYEQYFGPGTRLTVT.

This clonotype has a count of ten or more. The V gene is TRBV7-9, the J gene TRBJ2-7; TRBD2 aligns across 9 bases. The CDR3 loop spans 16 amino acids. CDR1 SEHNR and CDR2 FQNEAQ come from the germline V gene (reference sequence). J was trimmed by 6 bases and V by 1 base; bases with no gene match: 10. CDR3 coding DNA: TGTGCCAGCAGCTTAGGAATAGCGGGAGAGAAACCCGAGCAGTACTTC. It translates to CASSLGIAGEKPEQYF.

V is TRBV10-3 and J is TRBJ2-7; tentatively, D is TRBD1 (5 bases). The V and J ends lost 3 bases and 9 bases respectively, with 15 bases between them. CDR1 ENHRY and CDR2 SYGVKD come from the germline V gene. The CDR3 is 13 amino acids. The CDR3 sequence: CAISEGDWALQYF. Written as DNA, the CDR3 is TGTGCCATCAGTGAAGGGGATTGGGCGTTGCAGTACTTC.

The J gene is TRBJ2-3, the V gene TRBV13; TRBD2 matches at 11 bases. The V gene's germline CDR1 is PRHDT and CDR2 FYEKMQ (reference sequence). V gave up 6 bases and J gave up 8 bases; unmatched junction bases: 7. There are 14 residues in the CDR3. The CDR3 loop reads CASSLSGGAATQYF. CDR3 DNA: TGTGCCAGCAGTCTTAGCGGGGGGGCCGCTACGCAGTATTTT.

About this clonotype itself: One end of the junction is discordant with germline, which a read error may explain. The rearrangement uses TRBV7-7 and TRBJ2-3, with D possibly being TRBD1 (5 bases). This CDR3 is built from 15 residues. Per germline, CDR1 SSHAT and CDR2 FNYEAQ (reference sequence). The CDR3: CASSLTGSPTDTQYF. The CDR3 DNA reads TGTGCTAGCAGCTTAACAGGATCCCCCACAGATACGCAGTATTTT. Full variable domain (remainder filled in from reference TRBV7-7 and TRBJ2-3): GAGVSQSPRYKVTKRGQDVTLRCDPISSHATLYWYQQALGQGPEFLTYFNYEAQPDKSGLPSDRFSAERPEGSISTLTIQRTEQRDSAMYRCASSLTGSPTDTQYFGPGTRLTVL.

This clonotype was seen many times. The V gene is TRBV11-2, the J gene TRBJ2-7; TRBD1 agrees at 8 bases. Trimming at V came to 4 bases and at J to 6 bases, leaving 5 bases not matched to a gene. The germline V gene has CDR1 SGHAT and CDR2 FQNNGV. The CDR3 totals 13 residues. The CDR3: CASSYGQGSEQYF. Here the CDR3 DNA reads TGTGCCAGCAGCTACGGACAGGGTAGCGAGCAGTACTTC. The whole variable domain, remainder taken from reference TRBV11-2 and TRBJ2-7, is EAGVAQSPRYKIIEKRQSVAFWCNPISGHATLYWYQQILGQGPKLLIQFQNNGVVDDSQLPKDRFSAERLKGVDSTLKIQPAKLEDSAVYLCASSYGQGSEQYFGPGTRLTVT.

A few counts support this clonotype. The chain employs TRBV19 and TRBJ1-1; 7 nucleotides match TRBD1. J lost 0 bases, V lost 5 bases, and 12 bases had no gene match. CDR3 size: 17 residues. Germline V CDR1 and CDR2: LNHDA, SQIVND (reference sequence). The CDR3 spells CASSRQGFLDMNTEAFF. The CDR3 DNA is TGTGCCAGTAGTCGACAGGGATTCTTGGACATGAACACTGAAGCTTTCTTT.

This chain connects TRBV12-3 or TRBV12-4 to TRBJ2-1; perhaps TRBD2 as D (5 bases). CDR3 size: 11 residues. V was clipped by 10 bases and J by 4 bases, with 8 bases between them. The CDR3 DNA follows: TGTGCCACCTCGGGATACAATGAGCAGTTCTTC. It translates to CATSGYNEQFF.

There are a few counts of this clonotype. V usage is TRBV20-1 and J usage is TRBJ1-1, with TRBD1 matching over 7 bases. Germline V gene lookup returns CDR1 DFQATT and CDR2 SNEGSKA (reference sequence). The trim removed 2 bases at V and 10 bases at J, leaving 10 bases unmatched. The CDR3 is made up of 13 amino acids. This chain's CDR3 is CSARRGGMVSAFF. The DNA of the CDR3 is TGCAGTGCTAGAAGAGGGGGCATGGTCTCAGCTTTCTTT.

This clonotype was picked up many times. CDR3 DNA: TGTGCCACCAGTGCCGGGGCTCGAAGCTCCTACAATGAGCAGTTCTTC. This translates into CATSAGARSSYNEQFF. The V call is TRBV24-1, the J call TRBJ2-1; D possibly uses TRBD1 or TRBD2 (5 bases each). V was clipped by 5 bases and J by 0 bases, with 13 bases between them. Germline values: CDR1 KGHDR, CDR2 SFDVKD. There are 16 residues in the CDR3.

The chain carries TRBV6-1 and TRBJ1-6; D is unresolved. V lost 6 bases, J lost 5 bases, and 8 bases lay in between. The germline V gene encodes CDR1 MNHNS and CDR2 SASEGT. The length of the CDR3 is 13 residues. The chain's CDR3 is CASRSENNSPLHF. For the CDR3, the DNA is TGTGCCAGCAGGTCCGAAAATAATTCACCCCTCCACTTT.

This clonotype appeared a few times. This rearrangement joins TRBV20-1 to TRBJ1-6, with D uncertain. V was cut by 5 bases and J by 1 base, with 12 bases left in between. From germline, CDR1 is DFQATT and CDR2 SNEGSKA (reference sequence). CDR3 length equals 15 residues. CDR3 DNA: TGCAGTGCTTCCACAAGGCGGTCCTATAATTCACCCCTCCACTTT. It codes for CSASTRRSYNSPLHF.

CDR3 amino acids: CASSYHRAPIEAFF. CDR3 bases: TGTGCCAGCAGTTACCACAGGGCACCGATTGAAGCTTTCTTT. V gene TRBV6-2 or TRBV6-3 combines with J gene TRBJ1-1, with D perhaps matching TRBD1 (6 bases). The V end lost 2 bases, the J end lost 7 bases, and 14 bases lay between the germline ends. The CDR3 extends over 14 amino acids. Looked up from germline, CDR1 is MNHEY and CDR2 is SVGEGT.

V usage is TRBV19 and J usage is TRBJ2-7, with 7 bases identical to TRBD1. The CDR3 length is 14 residues. CDR1 is LNHDA, CDR2 SQIVND, per germline (reference sequence). With V trimmed by 2 bases and J by 0 bases, 1 base remained unmatched. The CDR3 here is CASSIRQGSYEQYF. The CDR3 DNA reads TGTGCCAGTAGTATACGACAGGGCTCCTACGAGCAGTACTTC.

The chain recombines TRBV5-6 with TRBJ1-1; D unresolved. Germline loops: CDR1 SGHDT, CDR2 YYEEEE. V lost 2 bases to trimming and J lost 4 bases, with 9 bases between them. The CDR3 sequence is 13 residues long. The CDR3 region is CASSFRLSTEAFF. The CDR3, as DNA: TGTGCCAGCAGCTTTAGGTTAAGCACTGAAGCTTTCTTT.

The chain joins TRBV7-9 to TRBJ2-3, with a weak D call TRBD1 (5 bases). Germline CDR1 is SEHNR and CDR2 is FQNEAQ (reference sequence). Trimming removed 2 bases at V and 2 bases at J, with 14 bases between. The CDR3 length is 16 residues. The CDR3 spells CASSLSRTQPTDTQYF. In DNA, the CDR3 is TGTGCCAGCAGCTTAAGTAGGACACAACCCACAGATACGCAGTATTTT. The full variable domain, rest sourced from reference TRBV7-9 and TRBJ2-3, is DTGVSQNPRHKITKRGQNVTFRCDPISEHNRLYWYRQTLGQGPEFLTYFQNEAQLEKSRLLSDRFSAERPKGSFSTLEIQRTEQGDSAMYLCASSLSRTQPTDTQYFGPGTRLTVL.

Ten or more counts support this clonotype. The chain uses TRBV12-3 or TRBV12-4 and TRBJ2-1; D unclear. This CDR3 contains 15 residues. The V end lost 3 bases, the J end lost 0 bases, and 9 bases lay between the germline ends. In nucleotides, the CDR3 is TGTGCCAGCAGTTTGAGCGCGAGCTCCTACAATGAGCAGTTCTTC. It yields the protein CASSLSASSYNEQFF.

This clonotype was detected a few times. The chain uses TRBV28 and TRBJ2-3; 11 bases agree with TRBD2. Per the germline V gene, CDR1 is MDHEN and CDR2 is SYDVKM. The CDR3 length is 16 residues. Germline trimming cut 6 bases from V and 2 bases from J; bases unmatched to any gene: 7. The CDR3 protein is CASRVPGLAATDTQYF. The CDR3 nucleotides are TGTGCCAGCAGAGTACCGGGACTAGCGGCCACAGATACGCAGTATTTT. The whole variable domain, remainder taken from reference TRBV28 and TRBJ2-3, is DVKVTQSSRYLVKRTGEKVFLECVQDMDHENMFWYRQDPGLGLRLIYFSYDVKMKEKGDIPEGYSVSREKKERFSLILESASTNQTSMYLCASRVPGLAATDTQYFGPGTRLTVL.

This clonotype was observed at least ten times. The chain has TRBV12-3 or TRBV12-4 and TRBJ2-3; D unclear. With 7 bases removed from V and 2 bases from J, the gap between germline ends came to 7 bases. The CDR3 spans 12 residues. Here the CDR3 reads CASKIITDTQYF. Here the CDR3 DNA reads TGTGCCAGCAAAATAATCACAGATACGCAGTATTTT.

This chain joins TRBV9 and TRBJ1-6; D call uncertain. V was clipped by 3 bases and J by 7 bases, with 8 bases between them. The CDR3 contains 13 residues. Germline-derived CDR1 and CDR2 are SGDLS and YYNGEE. The DNA for the CDR3 is TGTGCCAGCAGCGAGGAAGGGAATTCACCCCTCCACTTT. It yields the protein CASSEEGNSPLHF.